This T cell receptor (beta chain) is from a study of cytomegalovirus exposure and HLA in healthy donors. The wider study: T cells numbering around 190 million yielded around 120 million unique TCR beta sequences in an earlier analysis. Study-level results: It was shown in a later analysis that HLA-associated TCR beta chains were more clonally expanded than other, equally common chains. Some V segments, including TRBV6-2 and TRBV6-3, were excluded as indistinguishable.

With respect to this clone: The antigen is unknown. At the DNA level, this CDR3 is encoded by other sequences in the same sample as well.

CDR3 length: 14 amino acids. Trimming stripped 1 base from V and 2 bases from J, with 8 bases between. CDR1 SGHTA and CDR2 FQGNSA come from the germline V gene. Both 60 Vbeta primers and 13 Jbeta primers went into the PCR. Using immunoSEQ multiplex PCR, the repertoire was profiled, and TCRdb retains in-frame clones only, with some absent. The sample shows 100,000 to 150,000 clones, approximately 75% of them seen only once. This receptor was obtained from a woman aged 50 to 65 in good health and CMV-seronegative. The specimen was PBMCs. This chain connects TRBV7-2 to TRBJ2-5; a possible D gene is TRBD1 (6 bases). The CDR3 protein is CASSLGRGQETQYF. The CDR3 nucleotides read TGTGCCAGCAGCTTAGGCAGGGGACAAGAGACCCAGTACTTC.